This T cell receptor beta chain originates from a study of blood T cell repertoires in COVID-19. Study overall: Acute and convalescent COVID-19 specimens originated in the United States, Italy and Spain. From T cells, B-cell-depleted T cells, or PBMCs came the material, which was cDNA or gDNA.

Germline CDR1 and CDR2: LGHDT and YNNKEL (reference sequence). This CDR3 spans 15 amino acids. Trimming stripped 1 base from V and 5 bases from J, with 11 bases between. This clone was picked up a small number of times. Source study methods: Amplification of reference gene primers provided the estimated nucleated cell counts. TCRdb's table, derived via immunoSEQ multiplex PCR, lists solely in-frame clones and lacks some. V, J and clone size were drawn from that table, and D and trimming were deduced from the DNA. The sample holds about 190,000 clones, less than 85% seen once. This sequence was found in a woman between 45 and 60 years old with acute or convalescent COVID-19. The sequenced sample was peripheral blood. The chain recombines TRBV3-1 (or the pseudogene TRBV3-2) with TRBJ1-4; the D is unclear. The CDR3 is CASSQGGGPNEKLFF. In DNA form, the CDR3 reads TGTGCCAGCAGCCAAGGAGGAGGGCCAAATGAAAAACTGTTTTTT.